The 16 T cell receptor beta chains below were found in one sample sequenced in a study of long-term antiretroviral therapy in people with HIV. immunoSEQ v3.0 was run at survey level. Sequencing was performed with immunoSEQ multiplex PCR; in TCRdb, only in-frame clones are kept and a portion is missing. The repertoire has 20,000 to 25,000 clones, roughly 87% of them found once; the top ten carry 5%. The sample here was unsorted PBMCs, taken 0.3 years after starting antiretroviral therapy. These receptor sequences come from a man in his fifties with HIV.

This clone has only a few counts. V is TRBV4-1 and J is TRBJ2-7; TRBD1 agrees at 9 bases. The V gene end was trimmed by 0 bases and the J gene end by 3 bases; junction bases not matched to a gene: 3. This CDR3 region has 15 residues. CDR1 and CDR2 from the germline V gene are MGHRA and YSYEKL. The DNA of the CDR3 is TGCGCCAGCAGCCAAGACGGGACAGGGTTCTACGAGCAGTACTTC. As protein: CASSQDGTGFYEQYF.

The rearrangement joins TRBV9 to TRBJ2-7; 11 bases line up with TRBD1. Germline V gene data show CDR1 as SGDLS and CDR2 as YYNGEE. Trimming at V came to 3 bases and at J to 1 base, leaving 9 bases not matched to a gene. The CDR3 consists of 17 residues. As DNA, the CDR3 is TGTGCCAGCAGCGAGCAGCCGGGACAGGGGGGGTCCTACGAGCAGTACTTC. As protein: CASSEQPGQGGSYEQYF. Looking up the rest from reference TRBV9 and TRBJ2-7 gives the full variable domain: DSGVTQTPKHLITATGQRVTLRCSPRSGDLSVYWYQQSLDQGLQFLIQYYNGEERAKGNILERFSAQQFPDLHSELNLSSLELGDSALYFCASSEQPGQGGSYEQYFGPGTRLTVT.

J is TRBJ1-1 and V is TRBV5-8; no reliable D call. CDR3 length equals 15 residues. Germline V gene sequence: CDR1 SGHTS, CDR2 YDEGEE. The V gene lost 3 bases and the J gene lost 0 bases, with 12 bases spanning the gap. DNA of the CDR3: TGTGCCAGCAGCTACCCTTTCCTGATGAACACTGAAGCTTTCTTT. Its translation is CASSYPFLMNTEAFF.

The chain has TRBV4-2 and TRBJ2-3, with D possibly being TRBD1 (8 bases). The CDR3 extends over 15 amino acids. Germline CDR1 LGHNA, CDR2 YNFKEQ. Trimming pared 4 bases from V and 6 bases from J, leaving 17 bases between. The CDR3 loop is CASSLRQGREDTQYF. In DNA, the CDR3 is TGTGCCAGCAGCCTCAGACAGGGGCGGGAGGATACGCAGTATTTT.

The rearrangement links TRBV6-6 to TRBJ1-5; tentatively, D is TRBD1 (6 bases). The CDR3 has 15 residues. CDR1 MNHNY and CDR2 SVGAGI come from the germline V gene (reference sequence). The germline V and J ends were trimmed by 5 bases and 8 bases, with 19 bases remaining between them. The CDR3 nucleotides read TGTGCCAGCAGTCCTGTGTCGGGGGGCAGAGAGCCCCAGCATTTT. Translated, it gives CASSPVSGGREPQHF.

The chain combines TRBV30 with TRBJ1-6; TRBD1 agrees at 9 bases. Per the germline V gene, CDR1 is GTSNPN and CDR2 is SVGIG (reference sequence). The CDR3 has 16 residues. The ends lost 5 bases at V and 2 bases at J; junction bases unmatched: 7. CDR3 region: CAWAGQGNTYNSPLHF. The CDR3 DNA sequence: TGTGCCTGGGCCGGACAGGGGAACACCTATAATTCACCCCTCCACTTT.

The rearrangement joins TRBV28 to TRBJ1-3; D is ambiguous. The V end was cut by 3 bases, the J end by 2 bases, with 8 bases between. The germline V gene has CDR1 MDHEN and CDR2 SYDVKM. The CDR3 sequence is 14 residues long. The CDR3 here is CASSFIGTGNTIYF. CDR3 DNA sequence: TGTGCCAGCAGTTTTATCGGGACTGGAAACACCATATATTTT.

V gene TRBV30 combines with J gene TRBJ2-7; 7 nucleotides agree with TRBD1. Germline loops: CDR1 GTSNPN, CDR2 SVGIG (reference sequence). The CDR3 totals 14 residues. Losses at the gene ends were 0 bases for V and 1 base for J; bases not matched to a gene: 3. CDR3 region: CAWSVDRVSYEQYF. CDR3 coding DNA: TGTGCCTGGAGTGTCGACAGGGTTTCCTACGAGCAGTACTTC.

The genes are TRBV4-1 and TRBJ2-1, with D possibly TRBD2 on 6 matching bases. Germline values: CDR1 MGHRA, CDR2 YSYEKL. Trimming removed 5 bases from V and 10 bases from J, with 9 bases in between. The CDR3 loop spans 11 amino acids. CDR3 DNA: TGCGCCAGCAGCGTACGGGGGGAGCAGTTCTTC. It is translated as CASSVRGEQFF.

The J gene is TRBJ2-2, the V gene TRBV30, with unresolved D. The CDR3 has 15 residues. V was shortened by 3 bases and J by 2 bases, with 13 bases between the two germline ends. Germline CDR1 and CDR2: GTSNPN and SVGIG (reference sequence). The CDR3 nucleotides are TGTGCCTGGAGCCAAAGGCGGAGAAACACCGGGGAGCTGTTTTTT. It codes for CAWSQRRRNTGELFF.

This clone was counted a few times. The chain combines TRBV6-6 with TRBJ2-1; 8 nucleotides line up with TRBD1. V shed 2 bases, J shed 5 bases, and the junction held 8 bases outside the gene matches. Germline-derived CDR1 and CDR2 are MNHNY and SVGAGI (reference sequence). The CDR3 is 16 amino acids. As DNA, the CDR3 is TGTGCCAGCAGTTACCGGCAGGGGGCGCGTCACAATGAGCAGTTCTTC. Translating gives CASSYRQGARHNEQFF.

V is TRBV5-4 and J is TRBJ2-3, with 16 bases matching TRBD2. Germline CDR1 and CDR2: SGHNT and YYREEE (reference sequence). V gave up 3 bases and J gave up 4 bases; unmatched junction bases: 8. CDR3 length equals 18 residues. CDR3 protein: CASSSGPGLAGGPDTQYF. CDR3 bases: TGTGCCAGCAGCTCTGGTCCGGGACTAGCGGGAGGGCCAGATACGCAGTATTTT. The variable domain in full, completed from reference TRBV5-4 and TRBJ2-3, reads ETGVTQSPTHLIKTRGQQVTLRCSSQSGHNTVSWYQQALGQGPQFIFQYYREEENGRGNFPPRFSGLQFPNYSSELNVNALELDDSALYLCASSSGPGLAGGPDTQYFGPGTRLTVL.

The chain carries TRBV19 and TRBJ2-7; D tentatively fits TRBD1 or TRBD2 (5 bases each). V was clipped by 5 bases and J by 0 bases, with 14 bases between them. CDR3 length: 15 amino acids. Germline V gives CDR1 LNHDA, CDR2 SQIVND (reference sequence). CDR3: CASSAWDGDSYEQYF. CDR3 nucleotide sequence: TGTGCCAGTAGTGCCTGGGACGGCGACTCCTACGAGCAGTACTTC.

This rearrangement joins TRBV5-4 to TRBJ2-7; the D gene is possibly TRBD2 (6 bases). Trimming pared 4 bases from V and 1 base from J, leaving 18 bases between. The CDR3 covers 16 residues. CDR1 is SGHNT, CDR2 YYREEE, per germline (reference sequence). CDR3 DNA: TGTGCCAGCAGCCCAGGTGGAGGACTAACTTCCTACGAGCAGTACTTC. Protein: CASSPGGGLTSYEQYF.

The chain has TRBV5-4 and TRBJ2-3, with 7 nucleotides matching TRBD2. Germline values: CDR1 SGHNT, CDR2 YYREEE (reference sequence). Trimming removed 4 bases from V and 0 bases from J; junction bases left unmatched: 11. The CDR3 totals 17 residues. CDR3 sequence reads: CASSLSAGVPSTDTQYF. CDR3 nucleotides: TGTGCCAGCAGCCTTAGTGCGGGAGTACCAAGCACAGATACGCAGTATTTT. Complete variable domain (other parts from reference TRBV5-4 and TRBJ2-3): ETGVTQSPTHLIKTRGQQVTLRCSSQSGHNTVSWYQQALGQGPQFIFQYYREEENGRGNFPPRFSGLQFPNYSSELNVNALELDDSALYLCASSLSAGVPSTDTQYFGPGTRLTVL.

This clone was counted a few times. V gene TRBV9 combines with J gene TRBJ1-2; D is perhaps TRBD1 (6 bases). The length of the CDR3 is 14 residues. Germline assignment: CDR1 SGDLS and CDR2 YYNGEE. V was shortened by 3 bases and J by 7 bases, with 16 bases between the two germline ends. The CDR3 here is CASSEGGRRGGYTF. CDR3 bases: TGTGCCAGCAGCGAAGGGGGGCGCAGGGGTGGCTACACCTTC.